This T cell receptor beta chain is drawn from a study of OX40 agonist ivuxolimab in advanced cancers. Peripheral blood came from all dose cohorts at three timepoints. Clones were read by immunoSEQ multiplex PCR, and TCRdb kept only the in-frame ones, dropping some. The data contain about 66,000 clones, 80% to 85% of them singletons. The source of this sequence is an adult with an advanced solid tumor such as melanoma, head and neck, liver or kidney cancer. Material: CD4+ or CD8+ T cells sorted from blood, obtained in a trial of the OX40 agonist ivuxolimab.

The CDR3 DNA follows: TGTGCCAGCAGCTTTCAAGGGACAGGGAACGAGGGCTACACCTTC. Translation: CASSFQGTGNEGYTF. V and J are TRBV7-2 and TRBJ1-2; 9 bases align to TRBD1. The CDR3 totals 15 residues. Germline lookup yields CDR1 SGHTA and CDR2 FQGNSA. V trimming: 3 bases; J trimming: 8 bases; junction bases outside the gene matches: 10. Filled out from reference TRBV7-2 and TRBJ1-2, the complete variable domain reads GAGVSQSPSNKVTEKGKDVELRCDPISGHTALYWYRQSLGQGLEFLIYFQGNSAPDKSGLPSDRFSAERTGGSVSTLTIQRTQQEDSAVYLCASSFQGTGNEGYTFGSGTRLTVV.